The 27 T cell receptor beta chains below come from one sample, sequenced in a study of cytomegalovirus exposure and HLA in healthy donors. PCR was performed using 60 Vbeta and 13 Jbeta primers. Method: immunoSEQ multiplex PCR; TCRdb's copy keeps in-frame clones and lacks some. The data contain 95,000 to 150,000 clones, around three quarters of them singletons. The specimen was PBMCs. These receptors were taken from a woman aged 45-59 years in good health and CMV-seronegative.

The CDR3 sequence: CASSPISGAEANYGYTF. The DNA of the CDR3 is TGTGCCAGCTCACCAATTTCAGGGGCCGAAGCTAACTATGGCTACACCTTC. The V and J genes are TRBV18 and TRBJ1-2; possible D gene TRBD1, 6 bases. The V end lost 2 bases, the J end lost 0 bases, and 16 bases lay between the germline ends. The CDR3 runs 17 residues. Germline V gives CDR1 KGHSH, CDR2 LQKENI.

The V call is TRBV27, the J call TRBJ1-1; TRBD1 matches 11 bases. CDR1 is MNHEY, CDR2 SMNVEV, per germline (reference sequence). Unmatched junction bases numbered 3, after V lost 5 bases and J lost 10 bases. The CDR3 length is 12 residues. This CDR3 reads CASSVGQGAAFF. CDR3 coding DNA: TGTGCCAGCAGTGTCGGACAGGGGGCAGCTTTCTTT.

The chain couples TRBV14 to TRBJ2-3, with D hard to call. CDR1 SGHDN and CDR2 FVKESK come from the germline V gene. This CDR3 comprises 17 residues. V gave up 5 bases and J gave up 4 bases, with 22 bases separating them. The CDR3: CASSFSGPAKGPDTQYF. The CDR3 DNA reads as TGTGCCAGCAGCTTTAGTGGGCCAGCCAAAGGCCCAGATACGCAGTATTTT.

The V gene is TRBV4-3, the J gene TRBJ2-3; a possible D gene is TRBD2 (5 bases). Germline V gives CDR1 LGHNA, CDR2 YSLEER. The CDR3 totals 14 residues. With 0 bases removed from V and 6 bases from J, the gap between germline ends came to 10 bases. CDR3 sequence reads: CASSQEIIADTQYF. The CDR3 bases are TGCGCCAGCAGCCAAGAGATTATAGCGGATACGCAGTATTTT.

The J gene is TRBJ2-2, the V gene TRBV5-4; a possible D gene is TRBD2 (5 bases). The CDR3 sequence is 15 residues long. CDR1 and CDR2 (germline): SGHNT, YYREEE (reference sequence). Trimming cost V 1 base and J 4 bases, with 11 bases left between them. DNA of the CDR3: TGTGCCAGCAGCTTGAAGGGAGTCGCCACCGGGGAGCTGTTTTTT. It encodes CASSLKGVATGELFF.

The chain combines TRBV5-4 with TRBJ1-5; the D gene is possibly TRBD1 (6 bases). The CDR3 is 15 amino acids. Trimming removed 4 bases at V and 1 base at J, with 12 bases between. Germline-derived CDR1 and CDR2 are SGHNT and YYREEE (reference sequence). Here the CDR3 DNA reads TGTGCCAGCAGCCCCGGGAGGGGGAGCAATCAGCCCCAGCATTTT. This codes for CASSPGRGSNQPQHF.

The chain couples TRBV18 to TRBJ1-1; 7 nucleotides agree with TRBD1. This CDR3 is built from 15 residues. With 3 bases clipped from V and 2 bases from J, the junction kept 6 bases outside the gene matches. Germline lookup yields CDR1 KGHSH and CDR2 LQKENI. The DNA for the CDR3 is TGTGCCAGCTCACCGGCTGGACAGGTCAACACTGAAGCTTTCTTT. Encoded protein: CASSPAGQVNTEAFF. Variable domain in full (rest from reference TRBV18 and TRBJ1-1): NAGVMQNPRHLVRRRGQEARLRCSPMKGHSHVYWYRQLPEEGLKFMVYLQKENIIDESGMPKERFSAEFPKEGPSILRIQQVVRGDSAAYFCASSPAGQVNTEAFFGQGTRLTVV.

The gene calls are TRBV6-1 and TRBJ2-7; maybe TRBD1 (5 bases). Germline V gene lookup returns CDR1 MNHNS and CDR2 SASEGT. This CDR3 has 14 residues. Deletions cut 6 bases from V and 0 bases from J, with 12 bases between. DNA of the CDR3: TGTGCCAGCAGCAGACAGTACTACTCCTACGAGCAGTACTTC. Its protein product is CASSRQYYSYEQYF.

The chain couples TRBV7-8 to TRBJ1-1; no reliable D call. Germline V lookup: CDR1 SGHVS, CDR2 FQNEAQ. Deletions cut 2 bases from V and 1 base from J, with 20 bases between. The CDR3 runs to 18 residues. Written as DNA, the CDR3 is TGTGCCAGCAGCTTACCCGAGAGGAATCTAAATGGGAACACTGAAGCTTTCTTT. Translating it yields CASSLPERNLNGNTEAFF.

DNA for the CDR3: TGTGCCAGCAGCTTAGGTCGGGAAGGAAACACTGAAGCTTTCTTT. Translation gives CASSLGREGNTEAFF. The chain combines TRBV13 with TRBJ1-1; D unclear. V dropped 0 bases and J dropped 2 bases, with 10 bases sitting between them. Germline V gene lookup returns CDR1 PRHDT and CDR2 FYEKMQ (reference sequence). This CDR3 comprises 15 residues.

This chain uses TRBV7-8 with TRBJ1-1; TRBD1 is a possible D gene (5 bases). V lost 3 bases and J lost 0, with 8 bases in between. The germline gives CDR1 SGHVS, CDR2 FQNEAQ. The CDR3 extends over 14 amino acids. As DNA, the CDR3 is TGTGCCAGCAGCTTGACGGGGGTGAACACTGAAGCTTTCTTT. Protein: CASSLTGVNTEAFF.

The V and J genes are TRBV28 and TRBJ2-3, with TRBD2 matching 13 bases. CDR1 MDHEN and CDR2 SYDVKM come from the germline V gene. The junction had 3 bases not matched to a gene; V was cut back by 5 bases and J by 4 bases. The CDR3 is 15 amino acids. CDR3 nucleotides: TGTGCCAGCAGTCCTACTAGCGGGAGGGCAGATACGCAGTATTTT. It translates to CASSPTSGRADTQYF. The complete variable domain, with remaining parts taken from reference TRBV28 and TRBJ2-3, reads DVKVTQSSRYLVKRTGEKVFLECVQDMDHENMFWYRQDPGLGLRLIYFSYDVKMKEKGDIPEGYSVSREKKERFSLILESASTNQTSMYLCASSPTSGRADTQYFGPGTRLTVL.

A few counts support this clone. The chain uses TRBV19 and TRBJ1-1, with 8 nucleotides matching TRBD1. Germline values: CDR1 LNHDA, CDR2 SQIVND (reference sequence). Trimming took 3 bases from V and 5 from J; bases not matched to a gene: 11. The CDR3 covers 16 residues. The DNA of the CDR3 is TGTGCCAGTAGTATCTTGGGCAGGGGGCGTGGGACTGAAGCTTTCTTT. Encoded protein: CASSILGRGRGTEAFF.

The CDR3 loop reads CAWSVPETGGFGAFF. The CDR3 DNA follows: TGTGCCTGGAGTGTGCCCGAGACAGGGGGATTTGGGGCTTTCTTT. The V call is TRBV30, the J call TRBJ1-1; TRBD1 agrees at 9 bases. The CDR3 has 15 amino acids. Losses at the gene ends were 0 bases for V and 11 bases for J; bases not matched to a gene: 13. Germline V gene data show CDR1 as GTSNPN and CDR2 as SVGIG (reference sequence). Filled out from reference TRBV30 and TRBJ1-1, the complete variable domain reads SQTIHQWPATLVQPVGSPLSLECTVEGTSNPNLYWYRQAAGRGLQLLFYSVGIGQISSEVPQNLSASRPQDRQFILSSKKLLLSDSGFYLCAWSVPETGGFGAFFGQGTRLTVV.

This clone has only a few counts. Here the CDR3 reads CASSQTTGTTEAFF. CDR3 coding DNA: TGTGCCAGCAGCCAAACGACAGGGACCACTGAAGCTTTCTTT. This sequence joins TRBV4-2 and TRBJ1-1; 7 bases agree with TRBD1. The CDR3 spans 14 residues. Germline loops: CDR1 LGHNA, CDR2 YNFKEQ. The V and J ends lost 2 bases and 4 bases, in that order; junction bases with no gene match: 4.

This clone was observed at least ten times. The rearrangement uses TRBV4-3 and TRBJ2-6, with D tentatively TRBD2 (5 bases). V was cut by 0 bases and J by 0 bases, with 6 bases left in between. The germline V gene has CDR1 LGHNA and CDR2 YSLEER. The length of the CDR3 is 16 residues. The chain's CDR3 is CASSQEGSSGANVLTF. The DNA of the CDR3 is TGCGCCAGCAGCCAAGAGGGGAGCTCTGGGGCCAACGTCCTGACTTTC.

To note about this clone: The sample holds other DNA sequences that translate to the same CDR3. The chain couples TRBV28 to TRBJ2-2; 8 bases are a match to TRBD1. The CDR3 has 15 amino acids. V lost 6 bases, J lost 5 bases, and 8 bases stayed unmatched. Germline CDR1 reads MDHEN; CDR2 reads SYDVKM. The CDR3 nucleotides are TGTGCCAGCAGCCCCCAGGGGGCAAGGACCGGGGAGCTGTTTTTT. It codes for CASSPQGARTGELFF.

The genes are TRBV13 and TRBJ2-7; weak D call: TRBD2 (5 bases). The V gene's germline CDR1 is PRHDT and CDR2 FYEKMQ (reference sequence). Trimming pared 5 bases from V and 7 bases from J, leaving 12 bases between. There are 12 residues in the CDR3. The CDR3: CASSHSAREQYF. The CDR3 coding sequence is TGTGCCAGCAGCCATAGCGCTCGGGAGCAGTACTTC.

This clone was observed a handful of times. This chain links TRBV28 with TRBJ2-7, with 7 bases identical to TRBD1. The germline V gene encodes CDR1 MDHEN and CDR2 SYDVKM. The CDR3 loop spans 14 amino acids. The J segment lost 3 bases and the V segment lost 10 bases, leaving 12 bases of the junction unmatched. The CDR3 protein is CATGGWDTVYEQYF. CDR3 sequence (DNA): TGTGCCACAGGGGGTTGGGACACCGTCTACGAGCAGTACTTC. Filled out from reference TRBV28 and TRBJ2-7, the complete variable domain reads DVKVTQSSRYLVKRTGEKVFLECVQDMDHENMFWYRQDPGLGLRLIYFSYDVKMKEKGDIPEGYSVSREKKERFSLILESASTNQTSMYLCATGGWDTVYEQYFGPGTRLTVT.

The rearrangement joins TRBV6-5 to TRBJ2-2; 7 bases align to TRBD1. The CDR3 contains 15 residues. Trimming cost V 2 bases and J 4 bases; bases outside gene matches: 4. Germline lookup yields CDR1 MNHEY and CDR2 SVGAGI. The CDR3, as DNA: TGTGCCAGCAGTTACAGGGGGCCGGGCACCGGGGAGCTGTTTTTT. It yields the protein CASSYRGPGTGELFF.

The chain employs TRBV12-5 and TRBJ2-1, with 8 bases identical to TRBD1. CDR1 and CDR2 from the germline V gene are LGHNT and FRNRAP. V lost 7 bases and J lost 5; bases outside the gene matches: 16. The CDR3 loop spans 17 amino acids. CDR3 DNA sequence: TGTGCTAGTGTAATTGGGGTAGGGACAGGATCGGACAATGAGCAGTTCTTC. This translates into CASVIGVGTGSDNEQFF.

This sequence joins TRBV7-2 and TRBJ2-5, with 10 bases lining up with TRBD1. The end of the DNA fits TRBJ2-7 better, so the J call may be wrong. The CDR3 is 15 residues long. Germline V gene sequence: CDR1 SGHTA, CDR2 FQGNSA. CDR3 sequence: CASSLIRDRGREQYF. DNA of the CDR3: TGTGCCAGCAGCTTAATCCGGGACAGGGGCCGCGAGCAGTACTTC.

With regard to this clone: One junction end does not reproduce the germline sequence, and a read error may be involved. The chain has TRBV28 and TRBJ2-3, with D possibly being TRBD2 (6 bases). The CDR3 has 18 amino acids. Germline V gives CDR1 MDHEN, CDR2 SYDVKM. CDR3 residues: CASIGFGTAGDSIDTQYF. In nucleotides, the CDR3 is TGTGCCAGCATCGGGTTTGGGACTGCAGGAGACAGCATAGATACGCAGTATTTT. The complete variable domain, with remaining parts taken from reference TRBV28 and TRBJ2-3, reads DVKVTQSSRYLVKRTGEKVFLECVQDMDHENMFWYRQDPGLGLRLIYFSYDVKMKEKGDIPEGYSVSREKKERFSLILESASTNQTSMYLCASIGFGTAGDSIDTQYFGPGTRLTVL.

This chain uses TRBV7-9 with TRBJ2-5; 7 nucleotides agree with TRBD1. The CDR3 covers 16 residues. After removal of 7 bases from V and 2 bases from J, the junction contained 13 bases not matched to a gene. Germline V CDR1 and CDR2: SEHNR, FQNEAQ (reference sequence). CDR3 nucleotides: TGTGCCAGCACGAGGACAGGCCGCGAACGTCAAGAGACCCAGTACTTC. This translates into CASTRTGRERQETQYF.

This chain joins TRBV7-3 and TRBJ2-2, with D perhaps TRBD1 (6 bases). V was clipped by 5 bases and J by 6 bases, with 10 bases between them. The germline CDR1 and CDR2 sequences are SGHTA and FQGTGA. This CDR3 spans 13 amino acids. The CDR3 reads CASSDDRSGELFF. DNA of the CDR3: TGTGCCAGCAGCGATGACAGGTCCGGGGAGCTGTTTTTT.

J is TRBJ2-1 and V is TRBV7-6; no clear D. Trimming took off 1 base at V and 6 bases at J, with 7 bases between the two ends. From germline, CDR1 is SGHVS and CDR2 FNYEAQ. The CDR3 is made up of 13 amino acids. Here the CDR3 reads CASSLGNSNEQFF. DNA for the CDR3: TGTGCCAGCAGCTTAGGTAATTCCAATGAGCAGTTCTTC.

This sequence joins TRBV18 and TRBJ2-2; 10 bases map to TRBD2. V lost 0 bases and J lost 4; bases outside the gene matches: 2. Germline V gene sequence: CDR1 KGHSH, CDR2 LQKENI. CDR3 size: 16 residues. The CDR3 DNA follows: TGTGCCAGCTCACCACCTTCTAGCGGGGGCACCGGGGAGCTGTTTTTT. Encoded protein: CASSPPSSGGTGELFF. The full variable domain, rest sourced from reference TRBV18 and TRBJ2-2, is NAGVMQNPRHLVRRRGQEARLRCSPMKGHSHVYWYRQLPEEGLKFMVYLQKENIIDESGMPKERFSAEFPKEGPSILRIQQVVRGDSAAYFCASSPPSSGGTGELFFGEGSRLTVL.